In this sample, the clone carrying this T cell receptor (beta chain) turned up once. Profiling relied on immunoSEQ multiplex PCR, and the TCRdb table lists in-frame clones only, not all of them. The sample records some 260,000 clones, 85% to 90% being singletons. Participant-given clinical history determined each cohort assignment. This entry is derived from a study of blood T cell repertoires in COVID-19. The receptor comes from a man between 35 and 55 years old who had recovered from COVID-19. The material sequenced was PBMCs or T cells enriched from blood (not recorded which).

The CDR3 region is CAGGGRMGEQFF. The CDR3 bases are TGTGCTGGAGGCGGGAGAATGGGTGAGCAGTTCTTC. The J gene is TRBJ2-1, the V gene TRBV11-2, with TRBD2 identical over 7 bases. CDR1 and CDR2 (germline): SGHAT, FQNNGV. The CDR3 contains 12 residues.